The clone carrying this T cell receptor beta chain was seen only once. Its antigen is undetermined. This was a deep-level run. Only in-frame clones appear in the TCRdb table, and some are missing; sequencing was by immunoSEQ multiplex PCR. The table records some 2.1 million clones, about 95% of them present only once. The sample is drawn from a study of shared clonotypes between healthy human individuals. Overall study results and limits: It was observed that approximately 5% of naive CD4 clonotypes were shared across several donors.

CDR1 is MDHEN, CDR2 SYDVKM, per germline. Trimming at V came to 7 bases and at J to 1 base, leaving 11 bases not matched to a gene. The CDR3 consists of 17 residues. The V call is TRBV28, the J call TRBJ1-5; 9 bases map to TRBD1. This TCR was recovered from a man younger than 35 in good health. Sequenced material: naive CD4+ T cells sorted from blood. This sample's subset: CD45RA+ positively selected. The CDR3 reads CASNLLGTGTSNQPQHF. The CDR3 bases are TGTGCCAGCAACCTTCTAGGGACAGGGACCAGCAATCAGCCCCAGCATTTT. The full variable domain, rest sourced from reference TRBV28 and TRBJ1-5, is DVKVTQSSRYLVKRTGEKVFLECVQDMDHENMFWYRQDPGLGLRLIYFSYDVKMKEKGDIPEGYSVSREKKERFSLILESASTNQTSMYLCASNLLGTGTSNQPQHFGDGTRLSIL.